These 28 T cell receptor beta chains originate from one sample sequenced in a study of Ad26.COV2.S vaccination and SARS-CoV-2 variants. The treatment is: about 20 received Ad26.COV2.S at low or high dose, single or two shots; roughly 5 received placebo; per-sample allocation not given. Material that was analyzed had been drawn on day 63 after the first vaccine or placebo injection. Profiling relied on immunoSEQ multiplex PCR, and the TCRdb table lists in-frame clones only, not all of them. There are about 400,000 clones in the sample; around 89% occur only once, and 1.5% to 2% lies in the top ten. The starting material was peripheral blood, obtained in a trial of Ad26.COV2.S vaccine versus placebo. The receptors were gathered from a person aged 18 to 65 who received the Ad26.COV2.S COVID-19 vaccine or a placebo.

The chain links TRBV19 to TRBJ1-5; D is ambiguous. V gave up 2 bases and J gave up 3 bases, with 11 bases separating them. CDR1 is LNHDA, CDR2 SQIVND, per germline (reference sequence). The CDR3 consists of 15 residues. The CDR3 DNA reads as TGTGCCAGTAGTATATTGTCCCGTCTCAATCAGCCCCAGCATTTT. It codes for CASSILSRLNQPQHF.

J is TRBJ2-7 and V is TRBV5-4, with D possibly TRBD1 on 6 matching bases. V lost 1 base to trimming and J lost 2 bases, with 10 bases between them. Per germline, CDR1 SGHNT and CDR2 YYREEE (reference sequence). The CDR3 has 14 residues. In DNA form, the CDR3 reads TGTGCCAGCAGCTTGTTCCAGGGGCCCTACGAGCAGTACTTC. As protein: CASSLFQGPYEQYF.

This clone was counted a single time. The chain uses TRBV29-1 and TRBJ1-5; D not certain. Trimming pared 0 bases from V and 7 bases from J, leaving 7 bases between. Germline assignment: CDR1 SQVTM and CDR2 ANQGSEA. The CDR3 extends over 12 amino acids. The CDR3 DNA reads as TGCAGCGTTGAAGAAGGAGGGCAGCCCCAGCATTTT. Translated: CSVEEGGQPQHF.

The V and J genes are TRBV30 and TRBJ1-1, with a weak D call TRBD1 (5 bases). The CDR3 covers 15 residues. The germline V gene encodes CDR1 GTSNPN and CDR2 SVGIG (reference sequence). The V end was cut by 4 bases, the J end by 5 bases, with 20 bases between. CDR3 amino acids: CAWNKRREGRTEAFF. CDR3 sequence (DNA): TGTGCCTGGAACAAACGGAGAGAGGGACGGACTGAAGCTTTCTTT. The full variable domain, completed using reference TRBV30 and TRBJ1-1, is SQTIHQWPATLVQPVGSPLSLECTVEGTSNPNLYWYRQAAGRGLQLLFYSVGIGQISSEVPQNLSASRPQDRQFILSSKKLLLSDSGFYLCAWNKRREGRTEAFFGQGTRLTVV.

This clone was seen just once. The CDR3 DNA follows: TGTGCCAGCAGCGTAGGCACTAGCGGGAGTCAAACCGGGGAGCTGTTTTTT. It specifies CASSVGTSGSQTGELFF. The chain is built from TRBV9 and TRBJ2-2; 11 nucleotides agree with TRBD2. The CDR3 contains 17 residues. Germline values: CDR1 SGDLS, CDR2 YYNGEE. Losses at the gene ends were 0 bases for V and 5 bases for J; bases not matched to a gene: 6. The full variable domain, in which reference TRBV9 and TRBJ2-2 provide the parts outside the CDR3, is DSGVTQTPKHLITATGQRVTLRCSPRSGDLSVYWYQQSLDQGLQFLIQYYNGEERAKGNILERFSAQQFPDLHSELNLSSLELGDSALYFCASSVGTSGSQTGELFFGEGSRLTVL.

The chain is built from TRBV19 and TRBJ2-3; no clear D. CDR1 and CDR2 (germline): LNHDA, SQIVND (reference sequence). CDR3 length equals 13 residues. Trimming took off 4 bases at V and 0 bases at J, with 5 bases between the two ends. The CDR3 protein is CASSKPSTDTQYF. DNA for the CDR3: TGTGCCAGTAGTAAGCCAAGCACAGATACGCAGTATTTT.

In this sample, this clone turned up once. The V gene is TRBV2, the J gene TRBJ1-2, with unresolved D. Per the germline V gene, CDR1 is SNHLY and CDR2 is FYNNEI. V was shortened by 3 bases and J by 4 bases, with 6 bases between the two germline ends. The CDR3 has 12 residues. CDR3 nucleotide sequence: TGTGCCAGCAGTGAGTCGATCTATGGCTACACCTTC. This codes for CASSESIYGYTF.

The chain joins TRBV5-6 to TRBJ2-7, with D perhaps TRBD2 (6 bases). V was pared by 4 bases and J by 4 bases, with 18 bases between. This CDR3 is built from 15 residues. The germline V gene has CDR1 SGHDT and CDR2 YYEEEE. The CDR3 spells CASSPQDYLNYEQYF. For the CDR3, the DNA is TGTGCCAGCAGCCCTCAGGACTATCTAAATTACGAGCAGTACTTC.

This chain connects TRBV28 to TRBJ2-5; 14 bases align to TRBD2. The V gene end was trimmed by 4 bases and the J gene end by 5 bases; junction bases not matched to a gene: 0. CDR3 length: 14 residues. CDR1 and CDR2 (germline): MDHEN, SYDVKM. This CDR3 is CASSWTSGRETQYF. The CDR3 bases are TGTGCCAGCAGTTGGACTAGCGGGAGGGAGACCCAGTACTTC.

The chain couples TRBV5-1 to TRBJ2-7; tentative D call: TRBD1 (5 bases). Germline V lookup: CDR1 SGHRS, CDR2 YFSETQ. This CDR3 has 14 residues. V dropped 4 bases and J dropped 3 bases, with 14 bases sitting between them. CDR3 in amino acids: CASSPPGISYEQYF. The CDR3 nucleotides are TGCGCCAGCAGCCCTCCAGGGATTAGCTACGAGCAGTACTTC.

The chain couples TRBV5-4 to TRBJ2-7, with 9 bases that match TRBD1. The CDR3 is 14 amino acids. Germline V gives CDR1 SGHNT, CDR2 YYREEE (reference sequence). V was clipped by 2 bases and J by 4 bases; unmatched bases: 4. The CDR3 DNA reads TGTGCCAGCAGCTTCCGGGACAGGGCGTACGAGCAGTACTTC. Translated: CASSFRDRAYEQYF. Based on the CDR3 plus reference TRBV5-4 and TRBJ2-7, the full variable domain is ETGVTQSPTHLIKTRGQQVTLRCSSQSGHNTVSWYQQALGQGPQFIFQYYREEENGRGNFPPRFSGLQFPNYSSELNVNALELDDSALYLCASSFRDRAYEQYFGPGTRLTVT.

The V and J genes are TRBV9 and TRBJ2-2, with TRBD2 identical over 11 bases. The V and J ends lost 0 bases and 7 bases, in that order; junction bases with no gene match: 5. The CDR3 length is 16 residues. Germline V gives CDR1 SGDLS, CDR2 YYNGEE. The CDR3 DNA sequence: TGTGCCAGCAGCGTAGAATCACTAGCGGGAGTCGGGGAGCTGTTTTTT. Residues: CASSVESLAGVGELFF. Combining the CDR3 with reference TRBV9 and TRBJ2-2 gives the whole variable domain DSGVTQTPKHLITATGQRVTLRCSPRSGDLSVYWYQQSLDQGLQFLIQYYNGEERAKGNILERFSAQQFPDLHSELNLSSLELGDSALYFCASSVESLAGVGELFFGEGSRLTVL.

The rearrangement links TRBV2 to TRBJ1-2, with a possible D match to TRBD1 (6 bases). Between the trimmed V and J ends, which lost 6 bases and 10 bases, there was a span of 21 bases. CDR1 is SNHLY and CDR2 is FYNNEI in the germline V gene. The CDR3 runs 14 residues. This CDR3 is CASRPQGSSLNYTF. The CDR3 DNA sequence: TGTGCCAGCAGGCCACAGGGCTCCAGTCTGAACTACACCTTC.

The rearrangement uses TRBV5-1 and TRBJ1-2, with a possible D match to TRBD1 (5 bases). Germline V gene data show CDR1 as SGHRS and CDR2 as YFSETQ. CDR3 length: 14 amino acids. V was clipped by 4 bases and J by 6 bases, with 16 bases between them. The CDR3 spells CASSPGGAGHGYTF. CDR3 in DNA: TGCGCCAGCAGCCCTGGTGGGGCAGGACATGGCTACACCTTC.

The J gene is TRBJ2-7, the V gene TRBV28; D uncertain. The CDR3 totals 13 residues. V was clipped by 2 bases and J by 3 bases, with 8 bases between them. From germline, CDR1 is MDHEN and CDR2 SYDVKM. The CDR3 coding sequence is TGTGCCAGCAGTTTAATAGCCAGCTACGAGCAGTACTTC. Translation gives CASSLIASYEQYF.

The chain is built from TRBV30 and TRBJ2-1; no clear D. Germline lookup yields CDR1 GTSNPN and CDR2 SVGIG (reference sequence). The length of the CDR3 is 12 residues. The V gene lost 4 bases and the J gene lost 5 bases, with 9 bases spanning the gap. This chain's CDR3 is CAWTVGNNEQFF. The DNA for the CDR3 is TGTGCCTGGACTGTAGGAAACAATGAGCAGTTCTTC.

CDR3 sequence reads: CARQTTGQDSSSYEQYF. CDR3 sequence (DNA): TGTGCCAGGCAAACAACGGGTCAGGATTCGAGCTCCTACGAGCAGTACTTC. This chain joins TRBV21-1 and TRBJ2-7. TRBV21-1 represents a pseudogene. CDR3 length: 17 amino acids.

The CDR3 reads CASSPQGVNEQYF. CDR3 in DNA: TGTGCCAGCAGCCCCCAGGGTGTCAACGAGCAGTACTTC. The chain has TRBV14 and TRBJ2-7; D may be TRBD1 (5 bases). The length of the CDR3 is 13 residues. V was pared by 4 bases and J by 5 bases, with 12 bases between. Germline V gene data show CDR1 as SGHDN and CDR2 as FVKESK.

Only one count was recorded for this clone. The chain recombines TRBV24-1 with TRBJ1-2, with 10 bases identical to TRBD1. Germline CDR1 is KGHDR and CDR2 is SFDVKD. This CDR3 has 16 residues. The V and J ends lost 2 bases and 7 bases, in that order; junction bases with no gene match: 9. The CDR3 here is CATSDSPGTGVLGYTF. The CDR3 DNA is TGTGCCACCAGTGATTCCCCCGGGACAGGGGTTCTTGGCTACACCTTC.

This chain links TRBV4-1 with TRBJ2-1; 8 bases map to TRBD2. This CDR3 has 17 residues. Trimming at V came to 1 base and at J to 1 base, leaving 6 bases not matched to a gene. CDR1 MGHRA and CDR2 YSYEKL come from the germline V gene. CDR3 DNA sequence: TGCGCCAGCAGCCAAGGGTACGGGAGGGGGTCCTACAATGAGCAGTTCTTC. It is translated as CASSQGYGRGSYNEQFF.

The chain is built from TRBV2 and TRBJ2-2; D is perhaps TRBD1 or TRBD2 (5 bases each). V lost 6 bases to trimming and J lost 0 bases, with 14 bases between them. Germline V gene sequence: CDR1 SNHLY, CDR2 FYNNEI. The CDR3 is 16 amino acids. CDR3 DNA: TGTGCCAGCAGGGGACCTGGGCGTTCGAACACCGGGGAGCTGTTTTTT. This encodes CASRGPGRSNTGELFF.

The chain is built from TRBV3-1 (or the pseudogene TRBV3-2) and TRBJ1-5; D possibly corresponds to TRBD1 (6 bases). This CDR3 is 17 amino acids long. CDR1 and CDR2 (germline): LGHDT, YNNKEL (reference sequence). V dropped 1 base and J dropped 0 bases, with 13 bases sitting between them. CDR3 nucleotide sequence: TGTGCCAGCAGCCAAGTCCACAGGGTGGATAGCAATCAGCCCCAGCATTTT. Translated: CASSQVHRVDSNQPQHF.

V gene TRBV7-9 combines with J gene TRBJ1-6; TRBD1 might be the D (5 bases). V was cut by 4 bases and J by 8 bases, with 12 bases left in between. The CDR3 loop spans 14 amino acids. CDR1 and CDR2 from the germline V gene are SEHNR and FQNEAQ (reference sequence). For the CDR3, the DNA is TGTGCCAGCAGCTCACAGGATCCCGATTCACCCCTCCACTTT. Protein: CASSSQDPDSPLHF. Supplemented by reference TRBV7-9 and TRBJ1-6, the full variable domain reads DTGVSQNPRHKITKRGQNVTFRCDPISEHNRLYWYRQTLGQGPEFLTYFQNEAQLEKSRLLSDRFSAERPKGSFSTLEIQRTEQGDSAMYLCASSSQDPDSPLHFGNGTRLTVT.

The chain joins TRBV3-1 (or the pseudogene TRBV3-2) to TRBJ2-5, with 7 bases matching TRBD2. This CDR3 has 16 residues. The germline gives CDR1 LGHDT, CDR2 YNNKEL (reference sequence). CDR3 region: CAASPYIKRGQETQYF. The CDR3, as DNA: TGTGCGGCCAGCCCTTATATTAAGCGGGGCCAAGAGACCCAGTACTTC.

This chain links TRBV12-3 or TRBV12-4 with TRBJ1-1; no firm D call. The CDR3 has 12 residues. The V end lost 4 bases, the J end lost 3 bases, and 6 bases lay between the germline ends. CDR3 in amino acids: CASSSMDTEAFF. The CDR3 nucleotides are TGTGCCAGCAGTTCAATGGACACTGAAGCTTTCTTT.

This clone was counted only a few times. CDR3 sequence (DNA): TGTGCCTGGAACCTACTAGCTTCGAGCTCCTACGAGCAGTACTTC. This sequence encodes CAWNLLASSSYEQYF. The rearrangement uses TRBV30 and TRBJ2-7; D possibly corresponds to TRBD2 (6 bases). V gave up 4 bases and J gave up 0 bases, with 16 bases separating them. The length of the CDR3 is 15 residues. Germline V lookup: CDR1 GTSNPN, CDR2 SVGIG (reference sequence). Full variable domain (missing parts from reference TRBV30 and TRBJ2-7): SQTIHQWPATLVQPVGSPLSLECTVEGTSNPNLYWYRQAAGRGLQLLFYSVGIGQISSEVPQNLSASRPQDRQFILSSKKLLLSDSGFYLCAWNLLASSSYEQYFGPGTRLTVT.

The rearrangement joins TRBV5-4 to TRBJ1-1; D is unclear. CDR3 length equals 15 residues. With 0 bases removed from V and 0 bases from J, the gap between germline ends came to 9 bases. CDR1 and CDR2 (germline): SGHNT, YYREEE (reference sequence). CDR3 DNA: TGTGCCAGCAGCTTGGACGGAGGCCTGAACACTGAAGCTTTCTTT. Its protein product is CASSLDGGLNTEAFF. Together with reference TRBV5-4 and TRBJ1-1, the CDR3 gives the full variable domain: ETGVTQSPTHLIKTRGQQVTLRCSSQSGHNTVSWYQQALGQGPQFIFQYYREEENGRGNFPPRFSGLQFPNYSSELNVNALELDDSALYLCASSLDGGLNTEAFFGQGTRLTVV.

The gene calls are TRBV3-1 (or the pseudogene TRBV3-2) and TRBJ2-2; 8 bases are a match to TRBD1. Trimming removed 5 bases from V and 6 bases from J; junction bases left unmatched: 8. The length of the CDR3 is 15 residues. Looked up from germline, CDR1 is LGHDT and CDR2 is YNNKEL (reference sequence). CDR3 in amino acids: CASSAQGVRPGELFF. CDR3 DNA: TGTGCCAGCAGCGCACAGGGGGTAAGGCCCGGGGAGCTGTTTTTT.